This T cell receptor beta chain was observed in a study of T cells in Graves' hyperthyroidism and ophthalmopathy. Whole-study results and caveats: The model predicted ophthalmopathy a median around six months before onset.

Uncontrolled infection, other autoimmune disease, pregnancy or lactation led to exclusion. Ahead of any ophthalmopathy symptoms, the blood sample was obtained at the first diagnosis of hyperthyroidism. TCR beta CDR3 sequences were amplified from RNA transcripts. The HTBI primer set served for first-round RT-PCR of the TCR CDR3. TCRdb analysed the multiplex PCR reads with MiXCR anew, one entry per CDR3 protein. The sample lists hundreds of thousands of distinct CDR3 sequences, less than 30% occurring once. The table lists this clonotype with many counts. Its antigen is undetermined. Germline CDR1 is SGHTA and CDR2 is FQGNSA. CDR3 length: 13 amino acids. V lost 4 bases, J lost 5 bases, and 8 bases lay in between.

This sequence originates from a middle-aged man with Graves' hyperthyroidism that later progressed to Graves' ophthalmopathy. Sequenced material: blood. The rearrangement links TRBV7-2 to TRBJ2-2; D is unresolved. The CDR3 region is CASSSDLTGELFF. The CDR3 DNA reads TGTGCCAGCAGCTCGGACCTAACCGGGGAGCTGTTTTTT. Full variable domain (outside the CDR3, taken from reference TRBV7-2 and TRBJ2-2): GAGVSQSPSNKVTEKGKDVELRCDPISGHTALYWYRQSLGQGLEFLIYFQGNSAPDKSGLPSDRFSAERTGGSVSTLTIQRTQQEDSAVYLCASSSDLTGELFFGEGSRLTVL.